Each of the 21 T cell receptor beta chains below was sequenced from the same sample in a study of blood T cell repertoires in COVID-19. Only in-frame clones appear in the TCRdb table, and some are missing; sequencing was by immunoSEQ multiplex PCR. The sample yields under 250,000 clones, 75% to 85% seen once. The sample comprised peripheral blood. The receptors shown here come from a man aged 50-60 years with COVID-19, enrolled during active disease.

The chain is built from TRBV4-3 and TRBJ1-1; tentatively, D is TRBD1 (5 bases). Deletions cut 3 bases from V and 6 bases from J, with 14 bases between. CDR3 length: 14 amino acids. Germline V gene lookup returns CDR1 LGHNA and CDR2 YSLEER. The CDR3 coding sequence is TGCGCCAGCAGCCAGGAGACCAGGGTGGCTGAAGCTTTCTTT. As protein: CASSQETRVAEAFF.

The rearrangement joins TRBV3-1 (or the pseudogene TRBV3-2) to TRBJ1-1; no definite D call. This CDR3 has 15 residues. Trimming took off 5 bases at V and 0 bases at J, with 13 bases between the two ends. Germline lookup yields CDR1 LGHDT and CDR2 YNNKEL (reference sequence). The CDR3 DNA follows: TGTGCCAGCAGCAAGGAGGGATTAATGAACACTGAAGCTTTCTTT. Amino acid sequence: CASSKEGLMNTEAFF.

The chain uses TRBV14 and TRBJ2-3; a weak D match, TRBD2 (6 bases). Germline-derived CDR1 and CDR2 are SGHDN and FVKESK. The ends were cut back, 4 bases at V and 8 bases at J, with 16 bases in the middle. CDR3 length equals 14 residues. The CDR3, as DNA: TGTGCCAGCAGCCCCCCGGGCGCCGGGGGTACGCAGTATTTT. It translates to CASSPPGAGGTQYF. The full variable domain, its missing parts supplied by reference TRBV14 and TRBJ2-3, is EAGVTQFPSHSVIEKGQTVTLRCDPISGHDNLYWYRRVMGKEIKFLLHFVKESKQDESGMPNNRFLAERTGGTYSTLKVQPAELEDSGVYFCASSPPGAGGTQYFGPGTRLTVL.

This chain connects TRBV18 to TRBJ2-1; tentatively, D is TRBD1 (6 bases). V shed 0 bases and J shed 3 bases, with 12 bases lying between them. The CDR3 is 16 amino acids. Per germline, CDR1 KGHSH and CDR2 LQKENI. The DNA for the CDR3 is TGTGCCAGCTCACCACCGAGGGGGTATGTCTACAATGAGCAGTTCTTC. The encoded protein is CASSPPRGYVYNEQFF.

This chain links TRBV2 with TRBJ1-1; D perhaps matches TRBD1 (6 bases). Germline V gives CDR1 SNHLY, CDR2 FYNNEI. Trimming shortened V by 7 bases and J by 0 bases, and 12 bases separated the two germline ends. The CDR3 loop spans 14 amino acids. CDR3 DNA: TGTGCCAGCATATCGGACAGTCTGAACACTGAAGCTTTCTTT. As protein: CASISDSLNTEAFF.

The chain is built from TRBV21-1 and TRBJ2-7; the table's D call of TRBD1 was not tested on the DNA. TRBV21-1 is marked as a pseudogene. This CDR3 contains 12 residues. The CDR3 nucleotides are TGTGCCAGCAGCAAAGCTGTAGGGGGCGCGTACTTC. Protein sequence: CASSKAVGGAYF.

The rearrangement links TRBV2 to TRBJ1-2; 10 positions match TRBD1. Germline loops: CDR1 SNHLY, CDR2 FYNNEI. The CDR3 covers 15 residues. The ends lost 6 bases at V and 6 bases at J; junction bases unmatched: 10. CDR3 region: CASRLPGQGWNGYTF. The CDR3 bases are TGTGCCAGCAGACTTCCGGGACAGGGGTGGAATGGCTACACCTTC.

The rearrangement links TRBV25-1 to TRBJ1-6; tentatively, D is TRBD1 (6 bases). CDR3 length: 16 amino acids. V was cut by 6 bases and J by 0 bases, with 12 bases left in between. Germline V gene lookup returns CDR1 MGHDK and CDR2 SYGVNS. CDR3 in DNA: TGTGCCAGCAGGGACAGCCACAGCTCCTATAATTCACCCCTCCACTTT. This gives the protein CASRDSHSSYNSPLHF.

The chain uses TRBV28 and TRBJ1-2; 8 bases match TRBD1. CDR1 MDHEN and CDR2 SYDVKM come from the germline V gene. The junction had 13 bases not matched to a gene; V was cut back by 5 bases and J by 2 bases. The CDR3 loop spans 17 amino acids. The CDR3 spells CASSLSGQGAPNYGYTF. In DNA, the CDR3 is TGTGCCAGCAGTCTCTCCGGACAGGGCGCTCCCAACTATGGCTACACCTTC.

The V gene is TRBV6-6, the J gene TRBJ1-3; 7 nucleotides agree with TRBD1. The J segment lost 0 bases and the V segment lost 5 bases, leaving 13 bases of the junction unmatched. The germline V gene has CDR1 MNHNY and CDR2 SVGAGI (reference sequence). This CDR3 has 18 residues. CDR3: CASSHRGPASISGNTIYF. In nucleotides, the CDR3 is TGTGCCAGCAGTCACAGGGGACCGGCGTCAATCTCTGGAAACACCATATATTTT.

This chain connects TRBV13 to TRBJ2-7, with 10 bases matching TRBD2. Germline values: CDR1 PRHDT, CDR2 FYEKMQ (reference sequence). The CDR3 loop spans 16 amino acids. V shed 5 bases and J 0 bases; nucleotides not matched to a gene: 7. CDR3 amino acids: CASSRTSGVISYEQYF. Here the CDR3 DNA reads TGTGCCAGCAGCCGAACTAGCGGGGTTATCTCCTACGAGCAGTACTTC.

Written as DNA, the CDR3 is TGCGCCAGCAAAGTACAGGGGACAACTAATGAAAAACTGTTTTTT. It yields the protein CASKVQGTTNEKLFF. V usage is TRBV5-1 and J usage is TRBJ1-4; TRBD1 matches 7 bases. The germline gives CDR1 SGHRS, CDR2 YFSETQ. The V segment lost 6 bases and the J segment 0 bases; nucleotides outside the gene matches: 5. The length of the CDR3 is 15 residues.

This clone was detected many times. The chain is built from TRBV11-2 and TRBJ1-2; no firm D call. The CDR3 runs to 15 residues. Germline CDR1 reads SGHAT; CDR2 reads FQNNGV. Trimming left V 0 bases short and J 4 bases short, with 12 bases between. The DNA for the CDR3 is TGTGCCAGCAGCTTAGATAGTGGCAGACTCTATGGCTACACCTTC. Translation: CASSLDSGRLYGYTF.

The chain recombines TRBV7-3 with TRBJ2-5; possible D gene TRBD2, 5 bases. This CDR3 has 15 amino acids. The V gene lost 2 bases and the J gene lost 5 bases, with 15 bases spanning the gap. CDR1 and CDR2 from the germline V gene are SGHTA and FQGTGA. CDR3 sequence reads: CASSLGLGGRETQYF. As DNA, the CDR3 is TGTGCCAGCAGCTTAGGTCTCGGAGGTCGGGAGACCCAGTACTTC.

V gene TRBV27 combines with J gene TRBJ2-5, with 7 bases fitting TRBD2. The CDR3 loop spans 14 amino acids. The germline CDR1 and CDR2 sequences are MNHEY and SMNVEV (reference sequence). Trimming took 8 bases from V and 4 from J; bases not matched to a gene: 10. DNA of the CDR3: TGTGCCAGCCGCCGGGGGGAATTTGTAGAGACCCAGTACTTC. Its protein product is CASRRGEFVETQYF.

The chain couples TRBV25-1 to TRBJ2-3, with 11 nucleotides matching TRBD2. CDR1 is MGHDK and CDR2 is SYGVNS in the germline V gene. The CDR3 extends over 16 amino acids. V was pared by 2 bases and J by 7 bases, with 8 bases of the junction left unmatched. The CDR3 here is CASSERGLAGGNTQYF. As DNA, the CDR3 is TGTGCCAGCAGTGAAAGAGGGCTAGCGGGGGGAAATACGCAGTATTTT.

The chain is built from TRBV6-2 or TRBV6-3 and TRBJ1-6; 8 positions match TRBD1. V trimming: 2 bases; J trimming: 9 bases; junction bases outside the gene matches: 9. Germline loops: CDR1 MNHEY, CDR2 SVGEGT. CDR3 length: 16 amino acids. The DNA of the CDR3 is TGTGCCAGCAGTTACGTGCCCGGGACAGGCGGTTCACCCCTCCACTTT. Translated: CASSYVPGTGGSPLHF.

The CDR3, as DNA: TGCGCCAGCAGCCAATCCCAGGGGGCGCTCAACTATGGCTACACCTTC. It encodes CASSQSQGALNYGYTF. The rearrangement uses TRBV4-1 and TRBJ1-2; 8 positions agree with TRBD1. Germline CDR1 MGHRA, CDR2 YSYEKL. The V gene end was trimmed by 2 bases and the J gene end by 2 bases; junction bases not matched to a gene: 7. There are 16 residues in the CDR3.

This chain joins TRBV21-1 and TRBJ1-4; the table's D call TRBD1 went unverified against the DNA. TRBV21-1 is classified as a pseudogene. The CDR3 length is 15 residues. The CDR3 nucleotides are TGTGCCATCATCACCCAAGGGGCTTTTGATGAAAAACTGTTTTTT. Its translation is CAIITQGAFDEKLFF.

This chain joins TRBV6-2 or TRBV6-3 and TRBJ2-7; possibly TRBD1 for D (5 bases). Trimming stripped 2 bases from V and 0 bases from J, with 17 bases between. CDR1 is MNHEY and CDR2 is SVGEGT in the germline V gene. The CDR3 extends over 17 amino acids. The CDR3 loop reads CASSYPSVGAASYEQYF. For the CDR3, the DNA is TGTGCCAGCAGTTACCCTTCTGTAGGGGCCGCCTCCTACGAGCAGTACTTC.

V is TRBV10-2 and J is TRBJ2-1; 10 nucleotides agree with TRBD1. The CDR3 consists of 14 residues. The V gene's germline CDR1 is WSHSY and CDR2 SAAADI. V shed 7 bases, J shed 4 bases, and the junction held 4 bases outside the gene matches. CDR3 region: CASKPGQGYNEQFF. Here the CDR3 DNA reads TGCGCCAGCAAACCGGGACAGGGGTACAATGAGCAGTTCTTC.